This TCR beta chain was recorded in a study of T cell changes during pregnancy in multiple sclerosis. Profiling relied on immunoSEQ multiplex PCR, and the TCRdb table lists in-frame clones only, not all of them. Seen here are just over 50,000 clones, roughly 90% observed once, and the top ten hold around 0.56%. The CDR3 consists of 16 residues. Trimming removed 3 bases from V and 0 bases from J; junction bases left unmatched: 4. The germline CDR1 and CDR2 sequences are SGHRS and YFSETQ. The chain joins TRBV5-1 to TRBJ1-4; 8 bases agree with TRBD1. The input for sequencing was CD4+ T cells from peripheral blood mononuclear cells, taken after pregnancy. The clonotype comes from a female donor with multiple sclerosis, enrolled in a pregnancy study. DNA of the CDR3: TGCGCCAGCAGCTATGACAGGGGTGCAACTAATGAAAAACTGTTTTTT. Translated, it gives CASSYDRGATNEKLFF.